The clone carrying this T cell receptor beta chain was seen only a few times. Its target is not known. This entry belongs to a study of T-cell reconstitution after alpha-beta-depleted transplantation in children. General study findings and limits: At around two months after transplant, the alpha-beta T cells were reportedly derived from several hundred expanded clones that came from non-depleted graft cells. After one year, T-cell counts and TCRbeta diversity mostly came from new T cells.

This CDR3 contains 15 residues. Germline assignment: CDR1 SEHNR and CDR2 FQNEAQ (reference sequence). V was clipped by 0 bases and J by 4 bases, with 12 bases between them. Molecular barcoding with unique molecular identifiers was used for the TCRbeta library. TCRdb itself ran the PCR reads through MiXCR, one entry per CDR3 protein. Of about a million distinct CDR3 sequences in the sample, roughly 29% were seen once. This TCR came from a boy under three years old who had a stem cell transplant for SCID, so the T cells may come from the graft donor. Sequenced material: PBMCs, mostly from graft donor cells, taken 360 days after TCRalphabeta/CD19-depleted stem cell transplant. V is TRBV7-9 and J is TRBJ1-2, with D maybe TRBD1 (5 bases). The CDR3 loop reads CASSLALQGAYGYTF. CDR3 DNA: TGTGCCAGCAGCTTAGCGTTGCAGGGAGCCTATGGCTACACCTTC.